Shown below are 11 T cell receptor beta chains from a single sample sequenced in a study of T-cell memory formation after mild COVID-19. One entry per CDR3 protein, called by TCRdb with MiXCR from the 5' RACE reads. The table has 530,000 or so distinct CDR3 sequences, 15% to 20% seen once; the top ten hold around 8.1%. Sample: PBMCs or a T cell subset sorted from them (not recorded which). The receptor set was obtained from an adult woman who had mild COVID-19 (a few samples of this study predate the infection). Cell type and time point are not known.

This clonotype occurred a few times. This rearrangement joins TRBV6-1 to TRBJ2-2, with TRBD1 as a possible D gene (5 bases). The V gene lost 3 bases and the J gene lost 5 bases, with 19 bases spanning the gap. From germline, CDR1 is MNHNS and CDR2 SASEGT. The CDR3 has 17 amino acids. The CDR3 reads CASSEQFDQGRTGELFF. In DNA form, the CDR3 reads TGTGCCAGCAGTGAGCAGTTTGACCAGGGTAGAACCGGGGAGCTGTTTTTT.

This clonotype turned up a few times. Mismatch with germline at one junction end may stem from a read error. The chain has TRBV12-3 or TRBV12-4 and TRBJ1-5; D not resolved. This CDR3 region has 16 residues. The CDR3 DNA follows: TGTGCCAGCCGTTTCATGTCCGGTGCCGGGGAACAGCCCCAGCATTTT. Its protein is CASRFMSGAGEQPQHF.

The table lists this clonotype with a count of one. J is TRBJ1-5 and V is TRBV15, with 9 positions matching TRBD1. V shed 1 base, J shed 7 bases, and the junction held 5 bases outside the gene matches. The CDR3 has 15 residues. Germline-derived CDR1 and CDR2 are LNHNV and YYDKDF (reference sequence). The CDR3 here is CATSRGDREGQPQHF. CDR3 sequence (DNA): TGTGCCACCAGCAGAGGGGACAGGGAAGGCCAGCCCCAGCATTTT.

The chain carries TRBV6-5 and TRBJ1-2; the D is unclear. V was clipped by 2 bases and J by 2 bases, with 9 bases between them. Germline V gene lookup returns CDR1 MNHEY and CDR2 SVGAGI. There are 14 residues in the CDR3. This CDR3 reads CASSYEGGNYGYTF. Written as DNA, the CDR3 is TGTGCCAGCAGTTACGAGGGCGGCAACTATGGCTACACCTTC.

J is TRBJ2-2 and V is TRBV20-1, with TRBD1 identical over 12 bases. The CDR3 contains 16 residues. Trimming removed 0 bases from V and 7 bases from J; junction bases left unmatched: 6. Germline CDR1 and CDR2: DFQATT and SNEGSKA (reference sequence). The CDR3 DNA follows: TGCAGTGCTAGAGATTTCGGGACAGGGGGCGGCGGGGAGCTGTTTTTT. This gives the protein CSARDFGTGGGGELFF.

This clonotype was picked up a small number of times. CDR3 nucleotide sequence: TGTGCCAGCAGTTTAAGGGGACAGGGGGCGGACGAGCAGTACTTC. Its protein is CASSLRGQGADEQYF. This chain connects TRBV12-3 or TRBV12-4 to TRBJ2-7, with 12 positions matching TRBD1. The length of the CDR3 is 15 residues. With V trimmed by 2 bases and J by 5 bases, 4 bases remained unmatched.

This clonotype was counted a few times. V is TRBV12-3 or TRBV12-4 and J is TRBJ2-6; TRBD1 agrees at 8 bases. The J segment lost 3 bases and the V segment lost 8 bases, leaving 3 bases of the junction unmatched. This CDR3 comprises 14 residues. CDR3 sequence reads: CASQDRVGANVLTF. CDR3 DNA sequence: TGTGCCAGCCAGGACAGGGTTGGGGCCAACGTCCTGACTTTC.

This clonotype was seen a few times. The chain employs TRBV5-4 and TRBJ2-7; TRBD1 matches at 7 bases. The CDR3 extends over 15 amino acids. CDR1 is SGHNT and CDR2 is YYREEE in the germline V gene (reference sequence). The ends lost 4 bases at V and 0 bases at J; junction bases unmatched: 7. For the CDR3, the DNA is TGTGCCAGCAGCCAGGGACAGACAAGCTCCTACGAGCAGTACTTC. Residues: CASSQGQTSSYEQYF. Based on the CDR3 plus reference TRBV5-4 and TRBJ2-7, the full variable domain is ETGVTQSPTHLIKTRGQQVTLRCSSQSGHNTVSWYQQALGQGPQFIFQYYREEENGRGNFPPRFSGLQFPNYSSELNVNALELDDSALYLCASSQGQTSSYEQYFGPGTRLTVT.

This clonotype has only a few counts. The rearrangement uses TRBV12-3 or TRBV12-4 and TRBJ2-5, with D tentatively TRBD2 (7 bases). The CDR3 length is 14 residues. Trimming cost V 6 bases and J 5 bases, with 16 bases left between them. The CDR3 DNA is TGTGCCAGCAGCTCGGGGGGCGGATGGGAGACCCAGTACTTC. Protein sequence: CASSSGGGWETQYF.

This clonotype was seen more than once but under ten times. The V call is TRBV12-3 or TRBV12-4, the J call TRBJ1-6; D gene ambiguous. The V end lost 1 base, the J end lost 6 bases, and 7 bases lay between the germline ends. The CDR3 contains 14 residues. The chain's CDR3 is CASSLGPINSPLHF. Here the CDR3 DNA reads TGTGCCAGCAGTTTAGGTCCTATTAATTCACCCCTCCACTTT.

The chain is built from TRBV24-1 and TRBJ2-1; D gene uncertain. CDR1 is KGHDR and CDR2 is SFDVKD in the germline V gene. CDR3 length equals 13 residues. V gave up 2 bases and J gave up 8 bases, with 9 bases separating them. CDR3 sequence: CATSDWARDEQFF. CDR3 nucleotides: TGTGCCACCAGTGATTGGGCTAGAGATGAGCAGTTCTTC.